This T cell receptor (beta chain) was recovered during a study of CD8+ T cells in alopecia areata (dated by TCRdb to about 2018). Regarding the study in general: Treated patients were enrolled in an open-label pilot trial of oral tofacitinib, 5 to 10 mg twice daily, for moderate-to-severe alopecia areata. Tofacitinib was given for 6 to 18 months, followed by 6 months of follow-up off drug to assess delayed response and recurrence. In both human patients and the C3H/HeJ mouse model, the study applied high-throughput TCRbeta sequencing to look at T cell clonal expansion in alopecia areata. In humans, TCRbeta sequencing was performed on scalp tissue and on sorted CD4+ and CD8+ peripheral blood T cells from healthy controls and from patients with patchy or totalis/universalis alopecia areata. Tofacitinib-treated patients had biopsies at baseline and at 4 and 24 weeks of treatment, with a later scalp biopsy in several patients. Clonality in the scalp was compared among normal scalp (n=4), patchy alopecia areata scalp (n=8), and alopecia totalis/universalis scalp (n=8). The RNA source kit depended on sample type: the PAXgene miRNA kit for fixed scalp, the miRNeasy kit for PBMCs, and the RNeasy kit for mouse skin. Amplification of TCRbeta CDR3 regions was done by immunoSEQ multiplex PCR using 35 Vbeta forward primers and 13 Jbeta reverse primers.

From alopecia areata patients, peripheral blood was collected along with lesional scalp punch biopsies. PBMCs were isolated by density centrifugation and stained for CD3, CD4 and CD8, and CD4+ and CD8+ T cells were sorted on a FACSAria. Broad study findings and their caveats: Compared with normal scalp, lesional scalp had higher clonality and more expanded CD8+ clones, particularly in alopecia totalis/universalis, a pattern that suggests antigenic drive. Shared TCR sequences between patients were less evident than in mice, which may be partly attributable to HLA diversity in the patient population. Unlike mouse skin, which is dominated by gammadelta T cells, normal human skin has resident alphabeta T cells that are also sequenced, and this complicates analysis of the scalp TCR repertoire.

Receptor libraries were prepared by the immunoSEQ multiplex PCR assay. RNA was extracted from all samples and reverse transcribed into cDNA as template for TCR sequencing. First-strand cDNA was synthesized with SuperScript III using a 2:1 mix of oligo-dT and random hexamers. A synthetic immune receptor repertoire was used to assess amplification bias, and residual bias was removed computationally. The paper's data handling went like this. After raw reads were preprocessed to remove errors, the CDR3 was defined following IMGT conventions as running from the conserved cysteine to phenylalanine. To get clonality, Shannon entropy was normalized by log2 of the number of productive unique TCRs and the result was subtracted from 1. Whether scalp clones were CD4 or CD8 was inferred by matching scalp TCRbeta sequences against CD4 and CD8 repertoires sorted from blood. Not all clones reach the TCRdb copy of this immuneACCESS table, which keeps in-frame sequences only. Checked studies attribute under half of the gap to unresolved V genes and leave the rest unexplained. V, J and clone size are those of that table, while D and trimming were read from the DNA. Here the sample has 150,000 or so clones; around 47% occur a single time. Less than 8% of the sample is held by the ten biggest clonotypes.

A word on this clone: The antigen this receptor binds is unknown. No base quality values were provided; no much bigger clone lies one nucleotide off.

The sequenced sample was CD4+ T cells sorted from blood. The source of this sequence is a human donor with alopecia areata.

The DNA sequence reads TGCAGCGTGGGTTTAGCGGGAACACACACAGATACGCAGTATTTT. The encoded protein is CSVGLAGTHTDTQYF. The chain uses TRBV29-1 and TRBJ2-3, with 8 bases in between that match TRBD2. CDR1 and CDR2 (SQVTM, ANQGSEA) derive from the germline V gene. The germline V end is reduced by 6 bases and the J end by 2 bases; junction bases left unmatched: 10. Its CDR3 holds 15 amino acids, cysteine through phenylalanine. The DNA shown is the 45-base CDR3, in frame from base 1.